Listed here are 15 T cell receptor beta chains from one sample, sequenced in a study of T cell responses to AZD1222 COVID-19 vaccine. Method: immunoSEQ multiplex PCR; TCRdb's copy keeps in-frame clones and lacks some. Altogether under 150,000 clones are present, under 95% being singletons, with the ten largest covering about 3.2%. The source material was peripheral blood, sampled on day 0 of AZD1222 vaccination. Every receptor here comes from an adult in good health.

V is TRBV20-1 and J is TRBJ2-1; D is undetermined. In germline, CDR1 is DFQATT, CDR2 SNEGSKA (reference sequence). This CDR3 is 12 amino acids long. With 3 bases removed from V and 5 bases from J, the gap between germline ends came to 8 bases. CDR3 coding DNA: TGCAGTGCTAGTCAGGAAAACAATGAGCAGTTCTTC. This sequence encodes CSASQENNEQFF.

The chain uses TRBV12-5 and TRBJ1-5, with D uncertain. Germline lookup yields CDR1 LGHNT and CDR2 FRNRAP. The length of the CDR3 is 13 residues. V was pared by 2 bases and J by 0 bases, with 2 bases between. The CDR3 sequence: CASGLSSNQPQHF. CDR3 nucleotide sequence: TGTGCTAGTGGTTTGAGTAGCAATCAGCCCCAGCATTTT.

CDR3 amino acids: CASTGTQSSYNEQFF. The CDR3 DNA reads TGTGCTAGTACCGGGACTCAGAGCTCCTACAATGAGCAGTTCTTC. The chain uses TRBV12-5 and TRBJ2-1, with D possibly being TRBD2 (6 bases). Trimming shortened V by 8 bases and J by 0 bases, and 14 bases separated the two germline ends. The CDR3 is 15 amino acids. Per the germline V gene, CDR1 is LGHNT and CDR2 is FRNRAP.

This chain connects TRBV7-6 to TRBJ1-1; 7 bases map to TRBD1. The CDR3 is 15 residues long. Looked up from germline, CDR1 is SGHVS and CDR2 is FNYEAQ. V was pared by 4 bases and J by 8 bases, with 13 bases of the junction left unmatched. This CDR3 reads CASSSSLPGQTEAFF. The CDR3 DNA follows: TGTGCCAGCAGCTCATCCCTACCGGGACAGACAGAAGCTTTCTTT. The full variable domain, with the rest looked up from reference TRBV7-6 and TRBJ1-1, is GAGVSQSPRYKVTKRGQDVALRCDPISGHVSLYWYRQALGQGPEFLTYFNYEAQQDKSGLPNDRFSAERPEGSISTLTIQRTEQRDSAMYRCASSSSLPGQTEAFFGQGTRLTVV.

This clone was seen just once. This chain links TRBV9 with TRBJ2-7; 8 nucleotides align to TRBD2. The junction had 10 bases not matched to a gene; V was cut back by 3 bases and J by 5 bases. The germline V gene encodes CDR1 SGDLS and CDR2 YYNGEE. The CDR3 totals 15 residues. The CDR3 bases are TGTGCCAGCAGCGCCTTTCGGGAGGGCCCCAACGAGCAGTACTTC. Translated: CASSAFREGPNEQYF.

J is TRBJ2-7 and V is TRBV7-3; the match to TRBD1 covers 8 bases. The germline V gene has CDR1 SGHTA and CDR2 FQGTGA. J gave up 3 bases and V 5 bases, and 6 bases lay outside the gene matches. This CDR3 has 14 amino acids. The CDR3 is CASSPGTGDYEQYF. The DNA of the CDR3 is TGTGCCAGCAGCCCCGGGACAGGCGACTACGAGCAGTACTTC. The full variable domain, rest sourced from reference TRBV7-3 and TRBJ2-7, is GAGVSQTPSNKVTEKGKYVELRCDPISGHTALYWYRQSLGQGPEFLIYFQGTGAADDSGLPNDRFFAVRPEGSVSTLKIQRTERGDSAVYLCASSPGTGDYEQYFGPGTRLTVT.

This chain links TRBV5-4 with TRBJ1-3; D call uncertain. Germline assignment: CDR1 SGHNT and CDR2 YYREEE (reference sequence). V was trimmed by 0 bases and J by 4 bases, leaving 8 bases between them. This CDR3 spans 14 amino acids. The CDR3 is CASSLVGSGNTIYF. CDR3 nucleotide sequence: TGTGCCAGCAGCTTGGTCGGTTCCGGAAACACCATATATTTT.

The chain links TRBV29-1 to TRBJ1-3; D gene uncertain. The CDR3 has 13 amino acids. The germline V gene encodes CDR1 SQVTM and CDR2 ANQGSEA. V was clipped by 4 bases and J by 1 base, with 8 bases between them. The CDR3 here is CSVAHSSGNTIYF. CDR3 nucleotide sequence: TGCAGCGTTGCCCACTCTTCTGGAAACACCATATATTTT.

The gene calls are TRBV6-5 and TRBJ1-1; tentatively, D is TRBD1 (5 bases). Germline CDR1 reads MNHEY; CDR2 reads SVGAGI. V dropped 2 bases and J dropped 3 bases, with 16 bases sitting between them. This CDR3 contains 16 residues. CDR3: CASSYSRGRAHTEAFF. The CDR3 nucleotides are TGTGCCAGCAGTTACAGCCGGGGCAGGGCCCACACTGAAGCTTTCTTT.

This chain uses TRBV29-1 with TRBJ2-3, with TRBD1 identical over 7 bases. The V gene end was trimmed by 6 bases and the J gene end by 1 base; junction bases not matched to a gene: 7. The germline V gene encodes CDR1 SQVTM and CDR2 ANQGSEA. The CDR3 spans 14 residues. The CDR3 is CSVRVGQGTDTQYF. CDR3 DNA: TGCAGCGTGAGGGTCGGACAGGGCACAGATACGCAGTATTTT.

The chain recombines TRBV15 with TRBJ1-3; D not resolved. Trimming shortened V by 0 bases and J by 8 bases, and 11 bases separated the two germline ends. This CDR3 is built from 14 residues. Germline CDR1 LNHNV, CDR2 YYDKDF (reference sequence). CDR3 residues: CATSRESGGDTIYF. The CDR3 coding sequence is TGTGCCACCAGCAGAGAAAGTGGCGGGGACACCATATATTTT.

This clone was counted many times. The chain employs TRBV6-6 and TRBJ1-2; 9 nucleotides match TRBD1. The CDR3 runs 15 residues. Germline loops: CDR1 MNHNY, CDR2 SVGAGI (reference sequence). Trimming cost V 5 bases and J 5 bases; bases outside gene matches: 9. The CDR3 protein is CASSTRTGVQYGYTF. The CDR3, as DNA: TGTGCCAGCAGTACGCGGACAGGGGTGCAGTATGGCTACACCTTC.

The chain has TRBV14 and TRBJ2-7, with D maybe TRBD2 (6 bases). The V and J ends lost 5 bases and 4 bases respectively, with 12 bases between them. Looked up from germline, CDR1 is SGHDN and CDR2 is FVKESK. The CDR3 spans 13 residues. The CDR3 nucleotides are TGTGCCAGCAGCGTAGCGGAATTTTACGAGCAGTACTTC. Translation gives CASSVAEFYEQYF.

V and J are TRBV3-1 (or the pseudogene TRBV3-2) and TRBJ1-5, with a tentative D call TRBD1 (5 bases). The CDR3 totals 15 residues. Germline V CDR1 and CDR2: LGHDT, YNNKEL (reference sequence). Between the trimmed V and J ends, which lost 0 bases and 2 bases, there was a span of 8 bases. This chain's CDR3 is CASSQDTTGNQPQHF. CDR3 coding DNA: TGTGCCAGCAGCCAAGATACGACAGGCAATCAGCCCCAGCATTTT.

The chain joins TRBV7-7 to TRBJ2-3; D gene ambiguous. The CDR3 consists of 15 residues. Deletions cut 1 base from V and 1 base from J, with 9 bases between. Germline CDR1 and CDR2: SSHAT and FNYEAQ (reference sequence). The CDR3 sequence: CASSLEPLGTDTQYF. For the CDR3, the DNA is TGTGCCAGCAGCTTAGAACCCCTTGGCACAGATACGCAGTATTTT.